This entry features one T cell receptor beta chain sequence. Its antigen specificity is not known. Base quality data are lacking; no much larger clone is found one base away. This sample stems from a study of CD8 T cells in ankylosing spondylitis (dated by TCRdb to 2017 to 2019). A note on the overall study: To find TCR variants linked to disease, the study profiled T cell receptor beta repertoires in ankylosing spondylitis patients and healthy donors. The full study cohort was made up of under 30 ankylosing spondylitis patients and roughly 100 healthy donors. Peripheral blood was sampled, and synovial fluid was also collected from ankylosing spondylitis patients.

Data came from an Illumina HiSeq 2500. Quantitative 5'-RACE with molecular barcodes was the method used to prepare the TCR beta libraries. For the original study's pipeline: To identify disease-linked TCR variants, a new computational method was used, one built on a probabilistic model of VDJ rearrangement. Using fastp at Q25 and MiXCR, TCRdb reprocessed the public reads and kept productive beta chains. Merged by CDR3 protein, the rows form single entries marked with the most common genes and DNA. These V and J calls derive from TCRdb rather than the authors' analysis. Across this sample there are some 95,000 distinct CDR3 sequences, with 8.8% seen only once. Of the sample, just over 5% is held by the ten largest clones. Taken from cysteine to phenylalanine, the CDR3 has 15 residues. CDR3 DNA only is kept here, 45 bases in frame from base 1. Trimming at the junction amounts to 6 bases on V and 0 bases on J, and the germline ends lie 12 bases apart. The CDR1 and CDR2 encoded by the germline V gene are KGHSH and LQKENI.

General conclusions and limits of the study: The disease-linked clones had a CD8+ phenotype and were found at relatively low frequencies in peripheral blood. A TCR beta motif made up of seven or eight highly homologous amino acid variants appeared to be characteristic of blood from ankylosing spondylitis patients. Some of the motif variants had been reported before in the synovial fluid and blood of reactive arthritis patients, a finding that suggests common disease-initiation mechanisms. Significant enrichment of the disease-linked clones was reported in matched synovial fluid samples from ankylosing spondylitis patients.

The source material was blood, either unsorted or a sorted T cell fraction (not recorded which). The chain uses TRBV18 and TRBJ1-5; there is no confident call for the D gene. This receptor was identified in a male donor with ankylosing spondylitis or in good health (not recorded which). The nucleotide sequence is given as TGTGCCAGCTCCCCCGTACCGATTAGCAATCAGCCCCAGCATTTT. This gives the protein CASSPVPISNQPQHF.